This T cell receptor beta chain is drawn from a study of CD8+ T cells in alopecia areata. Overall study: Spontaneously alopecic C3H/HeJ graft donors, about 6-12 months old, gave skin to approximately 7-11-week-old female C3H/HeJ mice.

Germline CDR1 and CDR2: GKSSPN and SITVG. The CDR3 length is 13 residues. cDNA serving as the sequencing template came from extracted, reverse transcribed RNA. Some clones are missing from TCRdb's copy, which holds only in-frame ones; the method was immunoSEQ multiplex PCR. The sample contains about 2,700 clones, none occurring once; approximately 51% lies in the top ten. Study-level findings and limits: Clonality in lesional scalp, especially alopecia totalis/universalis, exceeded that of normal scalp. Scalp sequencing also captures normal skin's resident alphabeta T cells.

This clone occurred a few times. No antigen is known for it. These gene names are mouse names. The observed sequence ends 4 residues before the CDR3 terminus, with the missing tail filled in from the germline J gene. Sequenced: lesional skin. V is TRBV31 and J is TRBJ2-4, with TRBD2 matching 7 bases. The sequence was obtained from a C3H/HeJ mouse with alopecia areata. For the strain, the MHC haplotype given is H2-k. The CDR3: CAWSLPGGNTLYF. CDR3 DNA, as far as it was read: TGTGCCTGGAGTCTACCTGGGGGAAAC. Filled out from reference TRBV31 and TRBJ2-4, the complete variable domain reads AQTIHQWPVAEIKAVGSPLSLGCTIKGKSSPNLYWYWQATGGTLQQLFYSITVGQVESVVQLNLSASRPKDDQFILSTEKLLLSHSGFYLCAWSLPGGNTLYFGAGTRLSVL.